Below, 8 T cell receptor beta chains from the same sample are listed, as sequenced in a study of blood T cells in healthy people across ages. For the second PCR, which ran for roughly 6 to 11 cycles, a sample-barcoded 5' primer and a J-beta primer mix were used. TCRdb reanalysed the 5' RACE reads using MiXCR and keeps one entry per CDR3 protein. Of some 1.5 million distinct CDR3 sequences listed, approximately 39% are singletons. The specimen was blood. Source of these receptors: a woman aged 18 to 35 in good health.

The chain employs TRBV9 and TRBJ1-2; no reliable D call. Trimming pared 3 bases from V and 7 bases from J, leaving 19 bases between. Germline V gene data show CDR1 as SGDLS and CDR2 as YYNGEE. The CDR3 length is 15 residues. The CDR3 spells CASSASVGKSAGYTF. Written as DNA, the CDR3 is TGTGCCAGCAGCGCCTCGGTCGGAAAGAGCGCTGGCTACACCTTC. The full variable domain, its missing parts supplied by reference TRBV9 and TRBJ1-2, is DSGVTQTPKHLITATGQRVTLRCSPRSGDLSVYWYQQSLDQGLQFLIQYYNGEERAKGNILERFSAQQFPDLHSELNLSSLELGDSALYFCASSASVGKSAGYTFGSGTRLTVV.

This clonotype appeared a few times. The chain employs TRBV25-1 and TRBJ2-7, with D perhaps being TRBD1 or TRBD2 (5 bases each). Trimming removed 5 bases at V and 0 bases at J, with 11 bases between. This CDR3 is built from 14 residues. Per the germline V gene, CDR1 is MGHDK and CDR2 is SYGVNS. The CDR3 protein is CASSKGTGSYEQYF. The CDR3 DNA sequence: TGTGCCAGCAGTAAAGGGACCGGCTCCTACGAGCAGTACTTC.

V gene TRBV4-3 combines with J gene TRBJ1-1; no definite D call. The CDR3 has 14 residues. Germline CDR1 reads LGHNA; CDR2 reads YSLEER. V shed 3 bases and J shed 6 bases, with 14 bases lying between them. The CDR3 nucleotides are TGCGCCAGCAGCCACAAGGTCGGGTACCCTGAAGCTTTCTTT. Residues: CASSHKVGYPEAFF.

Notes on this clonotype: The junction does not match germline at one end; this may be a read error. This chain connects TRBV9 to TRBJ2-3; the D is unclear. CDR3 length: 15 residues. Germline loops: CDR1 SGDLS, CDR2 YYNGEE. The chain's CDR3 is CARSVGLSSTDTQYF. CDR3 nucleotides: TGTGCCCGCAGCGTAGGGTTATCTAGCACAGATACGCAGTATTTT.

In this sample, this clonotype turned up many times. This chain uses TRBV25-1 with TRBJ1-1; 9 bases are a match to TRBD1. V was pared by 0 bases and J by 0 bases, with 5 bases of the junction left unmatched. There are 17 residues in the CDR3. Germline loops: CDR1 MGHDK, CDR2 SYGVNS. The CDR3, as DNA: TGTGCCAGCAGTGAATATGGGACAGGGACTATGAACACTGAAGCTTTCTTT. It specifies CASSEYGTGTMNTEAFF.

This clonotype was seen many times. A read error may account for a junction end that differs from germline. CDR3 residues: CASSLQGARETQYF. The CDR3 nucleotides are TGTGCCAGCAGCTTACAGGGGGCGAGAGAGACCCAGTACTTC. This chain connects TRBV5-1 to TRBJ2-5; TRBD1 matches at 9 bases. Germline-derived CDR1 and CDR2 are SGHRS and YFSETQ. The CDR3 contains 14 residues.

This clonotype came up a few times. The V call is TRBV12-3 or TRBV12-4, the J call TRBJ1-4; the match to TRBD1 covers 8 bases. The CDR3 spans 15 residues. V lost 2 bases, J lost 7 bases, and 6 bases stayed unmatched. CDR3 nucleotides: TGTGCCAGCAGTTTAAGCAGGGGGCGGTCTGAAAAACTGTTTTTT. Protein sequence: CASSLSRGRSEKLFF.

The V and J genes are TRBV6-2 or TRBV6-3 and TRBJ1-4, with a weak D call TRBD1 (5 bases). Germline lookup yields CDR1 MNHEY and CDR2 SVGEGT. V lost 7 bases and J lost 4, with 16 bases in between. This CDR3 is 15 amino acids long. DNA for the CDR3: TGTGCCAGCACCTACGAGGGACTGAGTAATGAAAAACTGTTTTTT. Its protein is CASTYEGLSNEKLFF.